This T cell receptor beta chain stems from a study of blood T cell repertoires in COVID-19. In the study overall: Donors in the United States, Italy and Spain gave samples during acute or convalescent COVID-19. Nucleic acid was either cDNA or gDNA, and it came from T cells, B-cell-depleted T cells, or PBMCs.

The CDR3 totals 18 residues. The germline gives CDR1 SGDLS, CDR2 YYNGEE. V dropped 8 bases and J dropped 4; count of bases not matched to a gene: 17. The protocol was immunoSEQ multiplex PCR, while the TCRdb copy is restricted to in-frame clones and leaves out a portion. The sample carries under 450,000 clones, approximately 91% recorded once. The receptor was derived from a woman aged 40-49 years with COVID-19, enrolled during active disease. Input material: peripheral blood. The V gene is TRBV9, the J gene TRBJ2-2; 10 bases fit TRBD2. The CDR3: CASHFGLAAMGGTGELFF. CDR3 in DNA: TGTGCCAGTCATTTCGGACTAGCGGCCATGGGGGGCACCGGGGAGCTGTTTTTT. Supplemented by reference TRBV9 and TRBJ2-2, the full variable domain reads DSGVTQTPKHLITATGQRVTLRCSPRSGDLSVYWYQQSLDQGLQFLIQYYNGEERAKGNILERFSAQQFPDLHSELNLSSLELGDSALYFCASHFGLAAMGGTGELFFGEGSRLTVL.